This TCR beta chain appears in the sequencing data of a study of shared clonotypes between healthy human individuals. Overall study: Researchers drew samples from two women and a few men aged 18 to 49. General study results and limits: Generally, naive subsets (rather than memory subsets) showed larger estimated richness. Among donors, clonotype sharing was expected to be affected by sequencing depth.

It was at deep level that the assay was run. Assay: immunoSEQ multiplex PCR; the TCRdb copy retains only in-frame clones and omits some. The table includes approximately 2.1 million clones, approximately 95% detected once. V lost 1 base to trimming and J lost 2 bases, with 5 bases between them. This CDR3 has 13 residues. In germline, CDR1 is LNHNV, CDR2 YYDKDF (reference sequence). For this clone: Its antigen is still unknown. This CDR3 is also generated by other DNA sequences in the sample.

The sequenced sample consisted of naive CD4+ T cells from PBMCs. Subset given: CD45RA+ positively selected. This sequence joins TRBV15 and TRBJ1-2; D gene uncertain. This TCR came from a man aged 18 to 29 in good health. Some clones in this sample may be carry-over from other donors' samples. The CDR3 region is CATSRGANYGYTF. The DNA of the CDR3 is TGTGCCACCAGCAGAGGAGCCAACTATGGCTACACCTTC. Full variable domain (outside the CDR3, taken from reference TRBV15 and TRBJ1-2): DAMVIQNPRYQVTQFGKPVTLSCSQTLNHNVMYWYQQKSSQAPKLLFHYYDKDFNNEADTPDNFQSRRPNTSFCFLDIRSPGLGDTAMYLCATSRGANYGYTFGSGTRLTVV.